One sample yielded the 30 T cell receptor beta chains listed below, sequenced in a study of blood T cell repertoires in COVID-19. Using immunoSEQ multiplex PCR, the repertoire was profiled, and TCRdb retains in-frame clones only, with some absent. The sample comprises approximately 90,000 clones, 80% to 90% of which are singletons, and about 9.1% rests with the top ten. The specimen sequenced was peripheral blood. The receptors stem from a man aged 45 to 65 with acute or convalescent COVID-19.

The chain has TRBV6-5 and TRBJ1-2; D unclear. With 0 bases removed from V and 5 bases from J, the gap between germline ends came to 10 bases. Germline V gene lookup returns CDR1 MNHEY and CDR2 SVGAGI. The CDR3 extends over 14 amino acids. CDR3 sequence reads: CASSYSSGGYGYTF. CDR3 nucleotide sequence: TGTGCCAGCAGTTACTCGTCAGGAGGGTATGGCTACACCTTC.

The chain uses TRBV28 and TRBJ2-1; 9 nucleotides match TRBD1. The CDR3 runs to 17 residues. Germline V gives CDR1 MDHEN, CDR2 SYDVKM. V shed 4 bases, J shed 5 bases, and the junction held 12 bases outside the gene matches. The CDR3 sequence is CASSSHPTGGKDNEQFF. The CDR3 DNA sequence: TGTGCCAGCAGTTCACACCCTACAGGGGGCAAGGACAATGAGCAGTTCTTC.

This clone appeared a few times. J is TRBJ2-3 and V is TRBV7-2, with a weak D call TRBD1 (5 bases). The CDR3 is 12 amino acids. V lost 5 bases and J 6 bases, leaving 9 bases between the germline ends. The V gene's germline CDR1 is SGHTA and CDR2 FQGNSA. The CDR3: CASSHPGDTQYF. For the CDR3, the DNA is TGTGCCAGCAGCCATCCAGGGGATACGCAGTATTTT.

The chain has TRBV20-1 and TRBJ2-5, with TRBD2 matching over 10 bases. V gave up 3 bases and J gave up 5 bases; unmatched junction bases: 6. Germline V CDR1 and CDR2: DFQATT, SNEGSKA (reference sequence). The CDR3 is 14 residues long. The CDR3 nucleotides read TGCAGTGCTAGTACTAGCGGGGTTGGGGAGACCCAGTACTTC. Translating gives CSASTSGVGETQYF.

V and J are TRBV28 and TRBJ1-2, with TRBD1 matching 8 bases. This CDR3 contains 14 residues. V lost 8 bases, J lost 7 bases, and 12 bases stayed unmatched. Germline-derived CDR1 and CDR2 are MDHEN and SYDVKM. CDR3 loop: CASANSDRVFGYTF. CDR3 nucleotide sequence: TGTGCCAGCGCCAACTCGGACAGGGTATTTGGCTACACCTTC.

The chain recombines TRBV6-5 with TRBJ2-5, with 12 bases fitting TRBD2. CDR3 length: 15 residues. The V gene's germline CDR1 is MNHEY and CDR2 SVGAGI. Losses at the gene ends were 7 bases for V and 5 bases for J; bases not matched to a gene: 8. In DNA form, the CDR3 reads TGTGCCAGCACCCTAGCGGGGGGGGGTTTGGAGACCCAGTACTTC. It specifies CASTLAGGGLETQYF.

The chain recombines TRBV12-3 or TRBV12-4 with TRBJ2-2, with D possibly being TRBD1 (6 bases). The CDR3 covers 13 residues. The ends were cut back, 6 bases at V and 6 bases at J, with 11 bases in the middle. The CDR3 loop is CASSLQGAGELFF. In DNA form, the CDR3 reads TGTGCCAGCAGCCTACAGGGAGCCGGGGAGCTGTTTTTT.

This clone was observed a single time. V and J are TRBV6-5 and TRBJ1-6; D gene unclear. Trimming took off 9 bases at V and 1 base at J, with 13 bases between the two ends. This CDR3 has 15 residues. Germline-derived CDR1 and CDR2 are MNHEY and SVGAGI. CDR3: CASRGRGSYNSPLHF. The CDR3 coding sequence is TGTGCCAGTCGGGGTCGTGGTTCCTATAATTCACCCCTCCACTTT.

The gene calls are TRBV5-5 and TRBJ1-2, with 9 nucleotides matching TRBD1. Germline V gene data show CDR1 as SGHKS and CDR2 as YYEKEE (reference sequence). The V and J ends lost 5 bases and 3 bases, in that order; junction bases with no gene match: 11. The CDR3 consists of 16 residues. CDR3 sequence reads: CASRFSWRQGDYGYTF. The CDR3 DNA is TGTGCCAGCAGGTTTAGCTGGCGACAGGGGGACTATGGCTACACCTTC.

V gene TRBV11-2 combines with J gene TRBJ2-7; D remains unclear. Germline V lookup: CDR1 SGHAT, CDR2 FQNNGV. V lost 4 bases, J lost 2 bases, and 9 bases lay in between. CDR3 size: 13 residues. The chain's CDR3 is CASSSTGAYEQYF. The CDR3 DNA sequence: TGTGCCAGCAGCTCGACCGGAGCCTACGAGCAGTACTTC. Looking up the rest from reference TRBV11-2 and TRBJ2-7 gives the full variable domain: EAGVAQSPRYKIIEKRQSVAFWCNPISGHATLYWYQQILGQGPKLLIQFQNNGVVDDSQLPKDRFSAERLKGVDSTLKIQPAKLEDSAVYLCASSSTGAYEQYFGPGTRLTVT.

This clone has a handful of counts. The chain uses TRBV30 and TRBJ2-3; D possibly corresponds to TRBD1 (5 bases). V lost 0 bases and J lost 0, with 10 bases in between. The CDR3 totals 15 residues. Germline CDR1 is GTSNPN and CDR2 is SVGIG (reference sequence). The CDR3 protein is CAWSVGSGSTDTQYF. CDR3 in DNA: TGTGCCTGGAGTGTAGGGTCAGGGAGCACAGATACGCAGTATTTT. Together with reference TRBV30 and TRBJ2-3, the CDR3 gives the full variable domain: SQTIHQWPATLVQPVGSPLSLECTVEGTSNPNLYWYRQAAGRGLQLLFYSVGIGQISSEVPQNLSASRPQDRQFILSSKKLLLSDSGFYLCAWSVGSGSTDTQYFGPGTRLTVL.

The J gene is TRBJ1-6, the V gene TRBV7-8; D possibly corresponds to TRBD1 (5 bases). CDR3 length: 15 residues. The V gene lost 0 bases and the J gene lost 8 bases, with 11 bases spanning the gap. The germline gives CDR1 SGHVS, CDR2 FQNEAQ. CDR3 sequence: CASSLADTSYSPLHF. Written as DNA, the CDR3 is TGTGCCAGCAGCTTAGCGGACACTTCCTATTCACCCCTCCACTTT.

V and J are TRBV27 and TRBJ1-2; D is ambiguous. Germline values: CDR1 MNHEY, CDR2 SMNVEV (reference sequence). There are 15 residues in the CDR3. V lost 6 bases and J 2 bases, leaving 16 bases between the germline ends. This CDR3 reads CASSRLDTQNYGYTF. The CDR3 DNA reads as TGTGCCAGCAGCCGACTCGATACACAAAACTATGGCTACACCTTC.

This chain links TRBV6-4 with TRBJ1-2; 9 bases agree with TRBD1. Trimming at V came to 4 bases and at J to 4 bases, leaving 4 bases not matched to a gene. The germline CDR1 and CDR2 sequences are MRHNA and SNTAGT. CDR3 length equals 14 residues. CDR3: CASSAGTGIYGYTF. The CDR3 DNA follows: TGTGCCAGCAGTGCCGGGACAGGGATCTATGGCTACACCTTC.

The chain has TRBV27 and TRBJ1-1; no clear D gene. The germline V gene has CDR1 MNHEY and CDR2 SMNVEV (reference sequence). The V and J ends lost 3 bases and 0 bases respectively, with 11 bases between them. CDR3 length: 15 amino acids. The CDR3 nucleotides read TGTGCCAGCAGTTTGCAGAATTCCATGAACACTGAAGCTTTCTTT. Translation: CASSLQNSMNTEAFF.

This clone was counted a single time. J is TRBJ2-2 and V is TRBV7-6; D is perhaps TRBD2 (5 bases). Trimming removed 2 bases at V and 1 base at J, with 8 bases between. This CDR3 contains 15 residues. Germline V CDR1 and CDR2: SGHVS, FNYEAQ. CDR3 residues: CASSLYEGNTGELFF. The CDR3 nucleotides are TGTGCCAGCAGCTTATATGAGGGGAACACCGGGGAGCTGTTTTTT. Full variable domain (missing parts from reference TRBV7-6 and TRBJ2-2): GAGVSQSPRYKVTKRGQDVALRCDPISGHVSLYWYRQALGQGPEFLTYFNYEAQQDKSGLPNDRFSAERPEGSISTLTIQRTEQRDSAMYRCASSLYEGNTGELFFGEGSRLTVL.

The V call is TRBV7-9, the J call TRBJ2-7; TRBD1 is a possible D gene (5 bases). V was trimmed by 4 bases and J by 6 bases, leaving 19 bases between them. Germline V CDR1 and CDR2: SEHNR, FQNEAQ (reference sequence). There are 15 residues in the CDR3. As DNA, the CDR3 is TGTGCCAGCAGCTCCGACAGCGCTACACCACGCGAGCAGTACGTC. The encoded protein is CASSSDSATPREQYV.

J is TRBJ1-3 and V is TRBV6-6; 10 bases are shared with TRBD1. In germline, CDR1 is MNHNY, CDR2 SVGAGI (reference sequence). Trimming took 6 bases from V and 0 from J; bases not matched to a gene: 2. The CDR3 is 15 amino acids. The CDR3 bases are TGTGCCAGCAGGGACAGGGGGGTCTCTGGAAACACCATATATTTT. Translating gives CASRDRGVSGNTIYF.

The chain couples TRBV5-1 to TRBJ2-5; the match to TRBD2 covers 7 bases. Germline V lookup: CDR1 SGHRS, CDR2 YFSETQ. V trimming: 4 bases; J trimming: 2 bases; junction bases outside the gene matches: 8. The CDR3 sequence is 15 residues long. The CDR3 here is CASSVTGTTQETQYF. The CDR3 DNA sequence: TGCGCCAGCAGCGTGACCGGGACTACACAAGAGACCCAGTACTTC.

The rearrangement joins TRBV15 to TRBJ1-1; D gene uncertain. CDR1 and CDR2 (germline): LNHNV, YYDKDF (reference sequence). This CDR3 is 13 amino acids long. The V end was cut by 1 base, the J end by 6 bases, with 9 bases between. The CDR3 here is CATSRVGVAEAFF. The CDR3 DNA reads as TGTGCCACCAGCAGAGTCGGGGTCGCTGAAGCTTTCTTT.

The rearrangement joins TRBV9 to TRBJ2-2, with D hard to call. The germline CDR1 and CDR2 sequences are SGDLS and YYNGEE. V shed 1 base and J shed 0 bases, with 7 bases lying between them. This CDR3 has 15 residues. The DNA for the CDR3 is TGTGCCAGCAGCGTATCCCAGGCGAACACCGGGGAGCTGTTTTTT. This translates into CASSVSQANTGELFF.

The chain recombines TRBV19 with TRBJ1-5, with D possibly being TRBD1 (5 bases). The germline V gene has CDR1 LNHDA and CDR2 SQIVND (reference sequence). Between the trimmed V and J ends, which lost 3 bases and 2 bases, there was a span of 11 bases. The CDR3 spans 15 residues. The CDR3 reads CASSMGLAGNQPQHF. CDR3 DNA sequence: TGTGCCAGTAGTATGGGACTGGCGGGCAATCAGCCCCAGCATTTT.

Concerning this clone itself: Other nucleotide sequences in the sample specify the same CDR3. This chain joins TRBV6-5 and TRBJ2-7; 8 bases match TRBD2. The CDR3 is 13 residues long. Germline loops: CDR1 MNHEY, CDR2 SVGAGI. Trimming cost V 6 bases and J 2 bases; bases outside gene matches: 3. The CDR3, as DNA: TGTGCCAGCAGGACGGGGGGGGCCTACGAGCAGTACTTC. Residues: CASRTGGAYEQYF.

The chain recombines TRBV5-1 with TRBJ2-3; 9 nucleotides align to TRBD2. The CDR3 is 16 amino acids. After removal of 0 bases from V and 4 bases from J, the junction contained 6 bases not matched to a gene. CDR1 SGHRS and CDR2 YFSETQ come from the germline V gene. The CDR3 here is CASSLDGRGGADTQYF. DNA for the CDR3: TGCGCCAGCAGCTTGGACGGGCGGGGGGGAGCAGATACGCAGTATTTT.

The chain couples TRBV30 to TRBJ1-1; D is unresolved. The CDR3 has 13 residues. Germline CDR1 is GTSNPN and CDR2 is SVGIG (reference sequence). V was shortened by 3 bases and J by 1 base, with 9 bases between the two germline ends. CDR3 residues: CAWSPTPNTEAFF. Written as DNA, the CDR3 is TGTGCCTGGAGCCCGACACCGAACACTGAAGCTTTCTTT.

The rearrangement links TRBV9 to TRBJ2-1, with 9 bases matching TRBD2. Germline V gene lookup returns CDR1 SGDLS and CDR2 YYNGEE. With 0 bases clipped from V and 4 bases from J, the junction kept 2 bases outside the gene matches. This CDR3 comprises 15 residues. The CDR3 DNA follows: TGTGCCAGCAGCGTAGGGCTAGCGGGGTACAATGAGCAGTTCTTC. This sequence encodes CASSVGLAGYNEQFF.

This chain uses TRBV7-9 with TRBJ1-2; possibly TRBD1 for D (5 bases). Germline values: CDR1 SEHNR, CDR2 FQNEAQ (reference sequence). Trimming took off 6 bases at V and 7 bases at J, with 21 bases between the two ends. CDR3 length: 15 residues. For the CDR3, the DNA is TGTGCCAGCAGTACTGGTGAGGGGAGGCCGCCTGGCTACACCTTC. Amino acid sequence: CASSTGEGRPPGYTF.

CDR3 amino acids: CASSQGVSGNTIYF. DNA of the CDR3: TGTGCCAGTAGCCAAGGGGTATCAGGAAACACCATATATTTT. The V gene is TRBV19, the J gene TRBJ1-3, with a tentative D call TRBD1 (5 bases). The germline CDR1 and CDR2 sequences are LNHDA and SQIVND (reference sequence). V dropped 6 bases and J dropped 4 bases, with 13 bases sitting between them. The CDR3 is 14 amino acids.

V usage is TRBV3-1 (or the pseudogene TRBV3-2) and J usage is TRBJ1-6; D not certain. CDR3 length equals 16 residues. The V gene lost 2 bases and the J gene lost 1 base, with 9 bases spanning the gap. Germline assignment: CDR1 LGHDT and CDR2 YNNKEL (reference sequence). The CDR3 coding sequence is TGTGCCAGCAGCCAAAGGTCGGGATCCTATAATTCACCCCTCCACTTT. Protein: CASSQRSGSYNSPLHF.

The chain uses TRBV20-1 and TRBJ1-1; TRBD1 matches 7 bases. CDR3 length: 10 residues. Per the germline V gene, CDR1 is DFQATT and CDR2 is SNEGSKA (reference sequence). V lost 5 bases, J lost 11 bases, and 5 bases stayed unmatched. This CDR3 reads CSALRGLAFF. CDR3 DNA sequence: TGCAGTGCTTTAAGGGGGCTGGCTTTCTTT.